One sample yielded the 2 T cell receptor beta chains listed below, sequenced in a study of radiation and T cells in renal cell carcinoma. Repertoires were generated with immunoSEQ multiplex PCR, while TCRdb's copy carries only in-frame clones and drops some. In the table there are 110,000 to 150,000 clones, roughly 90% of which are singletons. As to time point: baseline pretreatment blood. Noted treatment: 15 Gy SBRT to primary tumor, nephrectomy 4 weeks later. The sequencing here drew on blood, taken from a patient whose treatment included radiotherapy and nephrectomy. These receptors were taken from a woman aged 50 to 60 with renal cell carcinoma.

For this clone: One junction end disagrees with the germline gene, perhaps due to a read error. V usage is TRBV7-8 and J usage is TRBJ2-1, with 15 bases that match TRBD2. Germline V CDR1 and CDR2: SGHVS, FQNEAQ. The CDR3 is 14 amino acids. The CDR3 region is CASSSGLAGGSGIF. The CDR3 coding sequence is TGTGCCAGCAGCTCAGGACTAGCGGGGGGGTCCGGAATCTTC. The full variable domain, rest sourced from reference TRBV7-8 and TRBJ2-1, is GAGVSQSPRYKVAKRGQDVALRCDPISGHVSLFWYQQALGQGPEFLTYFQNEAQLDKSGLPSDRFFAERPEGSVSTLKIQRTQQEDSAVYLCASSSGLAGGSGIFGPGTRLTVL.

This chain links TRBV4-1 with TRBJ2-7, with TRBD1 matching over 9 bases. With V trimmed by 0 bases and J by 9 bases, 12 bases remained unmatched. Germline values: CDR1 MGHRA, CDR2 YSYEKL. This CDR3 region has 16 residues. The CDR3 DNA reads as TGCGCCAGCAGCCAAGAGAGCGAGACAGGGGGTGGAGGGCAGTACTTC. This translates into CASSQESETGGGGQYF.